The T cell receptor beta chain under discussion was sequenced for a study of vaccination effects on CD4 cells after COVID-19. General study findings and limits: Marked clonal contraction was seen in infection- and vaccine-induced clones late after vaccination.

Generated by immunoSEQ multiplex PCR, the TCRdb table keeps only in-frame clones and is missing some. Of under 75,000 clones in the sample, over 70% are singletons; the top ten hold less than 15%. Before any sequencing was done, the ViraFEST assay used viral peptide pools to expand antigen-specific CD4+ T cells. Once cultured for approximately ten days, the cells underwent separation to obtain CD4+ T cells. Each vaccine recipient was nucleocapsid antibody negative and had no prior SARS-CoV-2 infection. The length of the CDR3 is 16 residues. Remarks on this clone: Its specificity is not known.

Sequences were derived from CD4+ T cells from PBMCs cultured with SARS-CoV-2 spike peptides, sampled before COVID-19 vaccination. J is TRBJ1-5 and V is TRBV21-1. TRBV21-1 is flagged as a pseudogene. The clonotype comes from a human donor who received a COVID-19 vaccine. CDR3 amino acids: CASSWEDRLLFQPQHF. CDR3 sequence (DNA): TGTGCCAGTTCATGGGAGGACAGACTCTTATTTCAGCCCCAGCATTTT.